The clone carrying this T cell receptor (beta chain) was counted only a few times. The sample is drawn from a study of human T cells and chemical hapten exposure. Time point indicated: patch test 1, 2 weeks after DPC sensitization. Treatment described: therapeutic diphenylcyclopropenone sensitization with weekly scalp DPC. It was from unfractionated whole blood that total RNA was extracted. TCRdb called the RACE reads again in MiXCR, with one record for every CDR3 protein. This table has roughly 48,000 distinct CDR3 sequences, 9.5% to 11% appearing once. The CDR3 totals 16 residues. V dropped 6 bases and J dropped 0 bases, with 12 bases sitting between them.

The receptor was isolated from a middle-aged woman with alopecia areata. Some clones in this sample may be carry-over from other donors' samples. The sample consisted of whole blood, taken in connection with sensitization to the hapten diphenylcyclopropenone (DPC). V is TRBV12-3 or TRBV12-4 and J is TRBJ2-6; D is ambiguous. The CDR3 region is CASSSYPASGANVLTF. CDR3 nucleotides: TGTGCCAGCAGCTCATACCCGGCCTCTGGGGCCAACGTCCTGACTTTC.